This passage covers 15 T cell receptor beta chains from one sample sequenced in a study of blood T cells in healthy people across ages. Sample-barcoded 5' priming and a J-beta primer mix drove a second PCR of about 6 to 11 cycles. TCRdb redid the calling of the 5' RACE reads with MiXCR, one entry per CDR3 protein. The table lists 550,000 to 800,000 distinct CDR3 sequences, more than 20% of them singletons, with roughly 3.9% in the top ten. Input material: blood. These TCRs come from a man aged 65 to 85 in good health.

This chain joins TRBV10-3 and TRBJ2-5; 10 bases are a match to TRBD2. The J call is in doubt because the DNA end fits TRBJ2-7 better. The CDR3 length is 15 residues. CDR1 is ENHRY and CDR2 is SYGVKD in the germline V gene. CDR3 DNA sequence: TGTGCCATCAGTGAGTCGAGCGGGAGGGACTACGAGCAGTACTTC. This codes for CAISESSGRDYEQYF.

This clonotype was picked up a small number of times. The V and J genes are TRBV19 and TRBJ2-4, with 7 bases fitting TRBD1. V trimming: 7 bases; J trimming: 3 bases; junction bases outside the gene matches: 6. The germline V gene encodes CDR1 LNHDA and CDR2 SQIVND (reference sequence). The CDR3 runs to 14 residues. The CDR3 sequence is CASKEDRVKNIQYF. DNA of the CDR3: TGTGCCAGTAAGGAAGACAGGGTCAAAAACATTCAGTACTTC. The entire variable domain, with the rest obtained from reference TRBV19 and TRBJ2-4, is as follows: DGGITQSPKYLFRKEGQNVTLSCEQNLNHDAMYWYRQDPGQGLRLIYYSQIVNDFQKGDIAEGYSVSREKKESFPLTVTSAQKNPTAFYLCASKEDRVKNIQYFGAGTRLSVL.

The chain joins TRBV2 to TRBJ2-5; D is uncertain. The DNA end favors TRBJ2-7, so the J call may be wrong. CDR1 and CDR2 (germline): SNHLY, FYNNEI. The CDR3 is 13 amino acids. The DNA for the CDR3 is TGTGCCAGCAGTGATGCAGGAAACTCCGAGCAGTACTTC. Translated: CASSDAGNSEQYF.

This chain uses TRBV5-1 with TRBJ2-1, with D maybe TRBD2 (5 bases). The V end was cut by 3 bases, the J end by 0 bases, with 10 bases between. The CDR3 extends over 15 amino acids. Germline lookup yields CDR1 SGHRS and CDR2 YFSETQ. For the CDR3, the DNA is TGCGCCAGCAGCTCCCAGCGGCCCTCCTACAATGAGCAGTTCTTC. This codes for CASSSQRPSYNEQFF.

This clonotype turned up a few times. This sequence joins TRBV15 and TRBJ1-6, with D possibly matching TRBD1 (6 bases). This CDR3 has 14 amino acids. The V end was cut by 5 bases, the J end by 10 bases, with 15 bases between. CDR1 and CDR2 (germline): LNHNV, YYDKDF (reference sequence). CDR3 in amino acids: CATSFGRGRSPLHF. CDR3 in DNA: TGTGCCACCAGCTTCGGACGGGGGCGGTCACCCCTCCACTTT.

This sequence joins TRBV5-1 and TRBJ2-6; D ambiguous. V was clipped by 3 bases and J by 0 bases, with 7 bases between them. The CDR3 spans 15 residues. Germline values: CDR1 SGHRS, CDR2 YFSETQ. CDR3 nucleotides: TGCGCCAGCAGCTCAGCCCGCTCTGGGGCCAACGTCCTGACTTTC. Translation gives CASSSARSGANVLTF.

The chain links TRBV28 to TRBJ1-6; 8 positions agree with TRBD1. The CDR3 consists of 16 residues. The ends lost 5 bases at V and 6 bases at J; junction bases unmatched: 9. The germline CDR1 and CDR2 sequences are MDHEN and SYDVKM. The CDR3: CASSTTPTGVNSPLHF. In DNA, the CDR3 is TGTGCCAGCAGTACCACCCCGACAGGGGTTAATTCACCCCTCCACTTT.

The table lists this clonotype with a few counts. Here the CDR3 DNA reads TGTGCCAGCAGCTTAGCGCCCCACGGCGGGCTCTACGAGCAGTACTTC. This gives the protein CASSLAPHGGLYEQYF. V is TRBV11-2 and J is TRBJ2-5, with D possibly TRBD2 on 5 matching bases. The DNA end is more similar to TRBJ2-7, so the J call may be wrong. CDR1 and CDR2 (germline): SGHAT, FQNNGV. The CDR3 is 16 amino acids.

This chain links TRBV7-2 with TRBJ2-5; D might be TRBD1 (5 bases). Trimming cost V 0 bases and J 5 bases, with 13 bases left between them. The CDR3 totals 15 residues. Per germline, CDR1 SGHTA and CDR2 FQGNSA. The CDR3 loop is CASSLAPGQVETQYF. CDR3 nucleotide sequence: TGTGCCAGCAGCTTAGCGCCAGGGCAGGTTGAGACCCAGTACTTC.

V and J are TRBV11-2 and TRBJ2-5; 11 positions agree with TRBD2. The CDR3 totals 15 residues. CDR1 SGHAT and CDR2 FQNNGV come from the germline V gene. Trimming took 2 bases from V and 3 from J; bases not matched to a gene: 2. The CDR3 DNA sequence: TGTGCCAGCAGCTTAATGACTAGCGGGGAAGAGACCCAGTACTTC. Amino acid sequence: CASSLMTSGEETQYF.

This chain joins TRBV3-1 and TRBJ2-3; TRBD2 might be the D (6 bases). The CDR3 extends over 16 amino acids. Trimming removed 4 bases at V and 4 bases at J, with 18 bases between. Germline loops: CDR1 LGHDT, CDR2 YNNKEL (reference sequence). The CDR3 spells CASSLGREYGADTQYF. Written as DNA, the CDR3 is TGTGCCAGCAGCCTCGGCCGGGAGTATGGAGCAGATACGCAGTATTTT.

This clonotype was seen only once. CDR3: CASLTDYSIYNEQFF. The CDR3 DNA reads TGTGCCAGCCTTACGGACTACTCGATTTACAATGAGCAGTTCTTC. The rearrangement uses TRBV7-3 and TRBJ2-1, with D perhaps matching TRBD2 (6 bases). V lost 8 bases and J 4 bases, leaving 18 bases between the germline ends. This CDR3 is 15 amino acids long. CDR1 is SGHTA and CDR2 is FQGTGA in the germline V gene.

A few counts support this clonotype. The chain carries TRBV28 and TRBJ1-4; D gene unclear. The V and J ends lost 4 bases and 5 bases respectively, with 11 bases between them. The CDR3 runs to 14 residues. Germline CDR1 and CDR2: MDHEN and SYDVKM. The CDR3 coding sequence is TGTGCCAGCAGTTATCCCTCGGGGAATGAAAAACTGTTTTTT. The encoded protein is CASSYPSGNEKLFF.

This sequence joins TRBV3-1 and TRBJ2-5, with TRBD1 matching over 10 bases. Germline values: CDR1 LGHDT, CDR2 YNNKEL (reference sequence). J gave up 4 bases and V 4 bases, and 9 bases lay outside the gene matches. The length of the CDR3 is 16 residues. This chain's CDR3 is CASSLSGTGVSETQYF. The CDR3, as DNA: TGTGCCAGCAGCCTATCCGGGACAGGGGTTTCAGAGACCCAGTACTTC.

The chain uses TRBV6-2 or TRBV6-3 and TRBJ2-2, with 8 bases aligning to TRBD2. Germline values: CDR1 MNHEY, CDR2 SVGEGT. V gave up 5 bases and J gave up 0 bases; unmatched junction bases: 5. This CDR3 contains 16 residues. The CDR3 sequence is CASSLLRGANTGELFF. Here the CDR3 DNA reads TGTGCCAGCAGTCTACTGCGGGGGGCGAACACCGGGGAGCTGTTTTTT.